Listed below are T cell receptor beta chains from one sample, sequenced in a study of immune evolution from preneoplasia to lung adenocarcinoma. Sequencing was performed with immunoSEQ multiplex PCR; in TCRdb, only in-frame clones are kept and a portion is missing. Here the sample spans 9,500 to 15,000 clones, 85% to 90% being singletons. The material sequenced was FFPE tissue from an adenomatous hyperplasia lung lesion. The receptors here all came from a person aged 50-70 years with lung adenocarcinoma. The CDR3 runs from the conserved cysteine through the conserved F or W. The D gene is left open where the match is weak. Some rows mark clone size as missing; the rest say once, few, many or name a class of expanded clone.

j_call,v_call,clone_size,d_call,cdr3_aa,cdr3_nt
TRBJ1-3,TRBV19,-,-,CASSIQQAPGNTIYF,TGTGCCAGTAGTATACAACAGGCTCCAGGAAACACCATATATTTT
TRBJ2-3,TRBV5-1,-,TRBD2,CASSPGLAGGPRADTQYF,TGCGCCAGCAGCCCCGGACTAGCGGGAGGGCCTAGGGCAGATACGCAGTATTTT
TRBJ1-5,TRBV2,-,TRBD1,CASSVRTGSIQPQHF,TGTGCCAGCAGCGTGAGGACAGGGTCCATTCAGCCCCAGCATTTT
TRBJ2-7,TRBV4-2,once,TRBD1,CASSQVGTATYEQYF,TGTGCCAGCAGCCAAGTGGGGACAGCCACCTACGAGCAGTACTTC
TRBJ2-7,TRBV11-3,-,-,CASSLEEGQYEQYF,TGTGCCAGCAGCTTAGAAGAAGGGCAGTACGAGCAGTACTTC
TRBJ2-1,TRBV2,-,TRBD1,CASAIWTGDYNEQFF,TGTGCCAGCGCTATCTGGACAGGAGACTACAATGAGCAGTTCTTC
TRBJ2-2,TRBV5-4,-,-,CASSLAIFTSFTGELFF,TGTGCCAGCAGCTTGGCCATCTTCACTAGCTTCACCGGGGAGCTGTTTTTT
TRBJ2-1,TRBV5-1,-,-,CASSFGTVWNEQFF,TGCGCCAGCAGCTTCGGGACCGTATGGAATGAGCAGTTCTTC
TRBJ2-7,TRBV29-1,-,-,CSVFYYEQYF,TGCAGCGTTTTTTACTACGAGCAGTACTTC
TRBJ2-3,TRBV5-6,-,-,CASSLGPRSTDTQYF,TGTGCCAGCAGCTTGGGCCCAAGAAGCACAGATACGCAGTATTTT
TRBJ1-5,TRBV7-9,-,-,CASSLGGGFNQPQHF,TGTGCCAGCAGCTTAGGTGGGGGGTTCAATCAGCCCCAGCATTTT
TRBJ2-7,TRBV14,-,-,CASSQDIVLEKVGGRRSSYEQYF,TGTGCCAGCAGCCAAGATATTGTTCTGGAAAAGGTCGGAGGCAGAAGGAGCTCCTACGAGCAGTACTTC
TRBJ1-3,TRBV20-1,-,-,CSARDGNTIYF,TGCAGTGCTAGAGATGGAAACACCATATATTTT
TRBJ2-2,TRBV7-8,-,TRBD2,CASSSLGTSGPGELFF,TGTGCCAGCAGCTCCCTCGGGACTAGCGGGCCCGGGGAGCTGTTTTTT
TRBJ2-1,TRBV2,-,-,CASSSLGSGNNEQFF,TGTGCCAGCAGCTCCCTCGGGTCCGGAAACAATGAGCAGTTCTTC
TRBJ2-1,TRBV7-9,-,-,CASSLAGPYNEQFF,TGTGCCAGCAGCTTAGCGGGTCCCTACAATGAGCAGTTCTTC
TRBJ1-2,TRBV6-1,-,-,CASRTAPNYGYTF,TGTGCCAGCAGGACAGCCCCGAACTATGGCTACACCTTC
TRBJ2-2,TRBV5-5,-,TRBD1,CASSLGQGTTGELFF,TGTGCCAGCAGCCTGGGACAGGGGACCACCGGGGAGCTGTTTTTT
TRBJ1-1,TRBV28,-,-,CASEKMAGSTEAFF,TGTGCCAGCGAAAAAATGGCGGGGAGCACTGAAGCTTTCTTT
TRBJ1-4,TRBV4-1,few,-,CASSQGGRGLHEKLFF,TGCGCCAGCAGCCAAGGGGGTAGGGGCCTTCATGAAAAACTGTTTTTT
TRBJ1-2,TRBV18,-,-,CASSPPNYGYTF,TGTGCCAGCTCACCACCAAACTATGGCTACACCTTC
TRBJ2-1,TRBV28,-,-,CASLGAREGPYNEQFF,TGTGCCAGTCTTGGGGCGCGCGAGGGGCCCTACAATGAGCAGTTCTTC
TRBJ2-7,TRBV5-1,-,-,CASSWSLGGTAYEQYF,TGCGCCAGCAGCTGGTCGTTGGGGGGCACTGCCTACGAGCAGTACTTC
TRBJ2-1,TRBV5-6,few,TRBD1,CASSLARGLVNEQFF,TGTGCCAGCAGCTTGGCCAGGGGGCTTGTTAATGAGCAGTTCTTC